This TCR beta chain was observed in a study of T cell changes during pregnancy in multiple sclerosis. This CDR3 has 18 residues. Germline V lookup: CDR1 LNHNV, CDR2 YYDKDF (reference sequence). V was pared by 0 bases and J by 5 bases, with 9 bases of the junction left unmatched. Some clones are missing from TCRdb's copy, which holds only in-frame ones; the method was immunoSEQ multiplex PCR. The table lists 65,000 to 85,000 clones, 90% to 95% of them singletons, with less than 0.15% in the top ten. The TCR originated in a female donor with multiple sclerosis, enrolled in a pregnancy study. J is TRBJ2-3 and V is TRBV15, with 12 bases lining up with TRBD2. Specimen: CD4+ T cells from peripheral blood mononuclear cells, collected after pregnancy. The CDR3 region is CATSREPLLAGGGDTQYF. The CDR3 DNA reads as TGTGCCACCAGCAGAGAACCCCTACTAGCGGGAGGAGGAGATACGCAGTATTTT.